The sequence of this T cell receptor (beta chain) was determined in a study of cytomegalovirus exposure and HLA in healthy donors. Study-level results: A few V segments could not be told apart, such as TRBV6-2 and TRBV6-3, and were left out.

As for this clone: No antigen is known for it.

Germline V CDR1 and CDR2: SGHRS, YFSETQ. Between the trimmed V and J ends, which lost 5 bases and 0 bases, there was a span of 8 bases. The CDR3 is 13 residues long. Vbeta (60) and Jbeta (13) primers were used in the PCR. Sequencing was performed with immunoSEQ multiplex PCR; in TCRdb, only in-frame clones are kept and a portion is missing. The table shows 110,000 to 150,000 clones, with 72% occurring only once. What was sequenced was PBMCs. The chain couples TRBV5-1 to TRBJ2-5, with a tentative D call TRBD1 (5 bases). This TCR was recovered from a man between 40 and 49 years old in good health and CMV-seronegative. The DNA of the CDR3 is TGCGCCAGCAGAAGACAGAACCAAGAGACCCAGTACTTC. This gives the protein CASRRQNQETQYF.